A single sample is the source of the 18 T cell receptor beta chains below, sequenced in a study of neoadjuvant anti-PD-1 for oral cavity cancer. Produced via immunoSEQ multiplex PCR; TCRdb's table is partial and in-frame only. Among about 14,000 clones listed, over 55% were seen once. Source: PBMCs, taken before nivolumab (anti-PD-1) treatment. The receptors stem from a person between 40 and 79 years old with oral cavity squamous cell carcinoma.

This clone was counted between two and nine times. The chain has TRBV7-3 and TRBJ2-1; D is uncertain. The CDR3 extends over 13 amino acids. Germline loops: CDR1 SGHTA, CDR2 FQGTGA. Trimming took off 4 bases at V and 8 bases at J, with 12 bases between the two ends. Here the CDR3 DNA reads TGTGCCAGCAGCTCACACCCCCGGGATGAGCAGTTCTTC. Translating it yields CASSSHPRDEQFF.

V usage is TRBV30 and J usage is TRBJ1-4, with D possibly being TRBD1 (6 bases). The germline V gene encodes CDR1 GTSNPN and CDR2 SVGIG (reference sequence). V shed 7 bases and J shed 8 bases, with 17 bases lying between them. The CDR3 has 13 amino acids. CDR3 nucleotides: TGTGCCTTCTCCAGGGGAACCGGGGAAAAACTGTTTTTT. This translates into CAFSRGTGEKLFF.

The table lists this clone with a few counts. The chain carries TRBV5-1 and TRBJ1-2; 8 nucleotides align to TRBD1. Per germline, CDR1 SGHRS and CDR2 YFSETQ. V gave up 0 bases and J gave up 8 bases; unmatched junction bases: 6. The CDR3 runs 14 residues. DNA for the CDR3: TGCGCCAGCAGCTTGGAAGCGACAGGGGTAGGCTACACCTTC. It translates to CASSLEATGVGYTF.

The chain links TRBV6-1 to TRBJ2-3, with D perhaps matching TRBD2 (5 bases). Germline V lookup: CDR1 MNHNS, CDR2 SASEGT. The CDR3 has 14 amino acids. Trimming took off 4 bases at V and 3 bases at J, with 11 bases between the two ends. The CDR3 bases are TGTGCCAGCAGTGGCCGGACTCAAACAGATACGCAGTATTTT. This gives the protein CASSGRTQTDTQYF.

V usage is TRBV11-3 and J usage is TRBJ2-1; D is perhaps TRBD1 (5 bases). The V gene's germline CDR1 is SGHNT and CDR2 YENEEA. V lost 1 base, J lost 8 bases, and 12 bases lay in between. The CDR3 sequence is 14 residues long. CDR3 region: CASSLGAQGHEQFF. The CDR3 nucleotides read TGTGCCAGCAGCTTAGGGGCCCAGGGCCATGAGCAGTTCTTC.

This clone was counted a few times. This chain joins TRBV19 and TRBJ1-1; possible D gene TRBD1, 5 bases. V lost 3 bases to trimming and J lost 7 bases, with 15 bases between them. Germline CDR1 reads LNHDA; CDR2 reads SQIVND (reference sequence). The CDR3 contains 14 residues. Here the CDR3 DNA reads TGTGCCAGTAGTATGGCCAGGGCGATAAGTGAAGCTTTCTTT. Amino acids: CASSMARAISEAFF.

The chain links TRBV4-1 to TRBJ1-4, with D uncertain. There are 13 residues in the CDR3. V was pared by 7 bases and J by 5 bases, with 11 bases between. The germline gives CDR1 MGHRA, CDR2 YSYEKL. CDR3 protein: CASKPPGNEKLFF. CDR3 nucleotide sequence: TGCGCCAGCAAGCCCCCAGGCAATGAAAAACTGTTTTTT.

The sample holds one count of this clone. V is TRBV2 and J is TRBJ2-1; 13 positions agree with TRBD2. With V trimmed by 8 bases and J by 1 base, 8 bases remained unmatched. There are 17 residues in the CDR3. Germline values: CDR1 SNHLY, CDR2 FYNNEI. The CDR3 protein is CASAFRTSGSSYNEQFF. Here the CDR3 DNA reads TGTGCCAGCGCTTTTAGGACTAGCGGGAGTTCCTACAATGAGCAGTTCTTC. The entire variable domain, with the rest obtained from reference TRBV2 and TRBJ2-1, is as follows: EPEVTQTPSHQVTQMGQEVILRCVPISNHLYFYWYRQILGQKVEFLVSFYNNEISEKSEIFDDQFSVERPDGSNFTLKIRSTKLEDSAMYFCASAFRTSGSSYNEQFFGPGTRLTVL.

This clone turned up a few times. The chain recombines TRBV7-8 with TRBJ1-1, with 9 bases fitting TRBD1. CDR1 and CDR2 (germline): SGHVS, FQNEAQ. V gave up 1 base and J gave up 4 bases; unmatched junction bases: 7. This CDR3 is built from 16 residues. The CDR3 DNA sequence: TGTGCCAGCAGCTTAGGGGGGACAGGGAGAGGCACTGAAGCTTTCTTT. Encoded protein: CASSLGGTGRGTEAFF.

The chain couples TRBV25-1 to TRBJ1-1; no clear D. CDR1 and CDR2 from the germline V gene are MGHDK and SYGVNS. Deletions cut 7 bases from V and 5 bases from J, with 17 bases between. The length of the CDR3 is 14 residues. The CDR3 sequence: CASNRVGRNTEAFF. The CDR3 bases are TGTGCCAGCAATAGGGTTGGTCGGAATACTGAAGCTTTCTTT. The full variable domain, rest sourced from reference TRBV25-1 and TRBJ1-1, is EADIYQTPRYLVIGTGKKITLECSQTMGHDKMYWYQQDPGMELHLIHYSYGVNSTEKGDLSSESTVSRIRTEHFPLTLESARPSHTSQYLCASNRVGRNTEAFFGQGTRLTVV.

This rearrangement joins TRBV29-1 to TRBJ1-2; D is undetermined. V was shortened by 1 base and J by 9 bases, with 0 bases between the two germline ends. Looked up from germline, CDR1 is SQVTM and CDR2 is ANQGSEA. The CDR3 runs 8 residues. CDR3 coding DNA: TGCAGCGTTGAAGGCTACACCTTC. It translates to CSVEGYTF.

The V and J genes are TRBV5-1 and TRBJ2-7, with 10 bases that match TRBD2. Germline CDR1 is SGHRS and CDR2 is YFSETQ. The V gene end was trimmed by 0 bases and the J gene end by 3 bases; junction bases not matched to a gene: 6. The CDR3 contains 16 residues. The CDR3 DNA follows: TGCGCCAGCAGCTTGGGGGAAGCGGGAGGGCTCTACGAGCAGTACTTC. Protein product: CASSLGEAGGLYEQYF.

J is TRBJ2-3 and V is TRBV4-1; 13 nucleotides agree with TRBD2. The CDR3 length is 16 residues. The V and J ends lost 2 bases and 6 bases, in that order; junction bases with no gene match: 5. CDR1 is MGHRA and CDR2 is YSYEKL in the germline V gene. CDR3 sequence reads: CASSQTLAGGLDTQYF. The CDR3 DNA follows: TGCGCCAGCAGCCAAACACTAGCGGGAGGGTTGGATACGCAGTATTTT.

This clone was seen a single time. The chain couples TRBV6-1 to TRBJ1-5, with D uncertain. Germline V gene sequence: CDR1 MNHNS, CDR2 SASEGT. Trimming cost V 4 bases and J 6 bases, with 4 bases left between them. This CDR3 comprises 11 residues. As DNA, the CDR3 is TGTGCCAGCAGTGGTGTTCAGCCCCAGCATTTT. Translated: CASSGVQPQHF.

The V call is TRBV5-1, the J call TRBJ1-1; 10 nucleotides line up with TRBD1. The J segment lost 0 bases and the V segment lost 7 bases, leaving 9 bases of the junction unmatched. The germline gives CDR1 SGHRS, CDR2 YFSETQ. This CDR3 is 16 amino acids long. The CDR3 spells CASVSGTGDMNTEAFF. CDR3 nucleotide sequence: TGCGCCAGCGTCTCCGGGACAGGGGACATGAACACTGAAGCTTTCTTT.

The table lists this clone with a few counts. The rearrangement uses TRBV4-1 and TRBJ1-6, with a tentative D call TRBD1 (5 bases). The V end was cut by 0 bases, the J end by 6 bases, with 9 bases between. The CDR3 has 15 amino acids. CDR1 MGHRA and CDR2 YSYEKL come from the germline V gene. DNA of the CDR3: TGCGCCAGCAGCCAAGAAGTAGGGACTAATTCACCCCTCCACTTT. As protein: CASSQEVGTNSPLHF.

This clone turned up a few times. The chain recombines TRBV7-9 with TRBJ1-5; 8 positions match TRBD1. V lost 3 bases, J lost 1 base, and 2 bases stayed unmatched. The CDR3 spans 15 residues. The germline CDR1 and CDR2 sequences are SEHNR and FQNEAQ (reference sequence). CDR3 nucleotide sequence: TGTGCCAGCAGCTTGACAGGGGTCAGCAATCAGCCCCAGCATTTT. It codes for CASSLTGVSNQPQHF. Full variable domain (rest looked up from reference TRBV7-9 and TRBJ1-5): DTGVSQNPRHKITKRGQNVTFRCDPISEHNRLYWYRQTLGQGPEFLTYFQNEAQLEKSRLLSDRFSAERPKGSFSTLEIQRTEQGDSAMYLCASSLTGVSNQPQHFGDGTRLSIL.

The chain recombines TRBV9 with TRBJ2-7; TRBD2 aligns across 7 bases. The CDR3 consists of 14 residues. The V and J ends lost 4 bases and 0 bases, in that order; junction bases with no gene match: 4. Germline V gene sequence: CDR1 SGDLS, CDR2 YYNGEE. CDR3 loop: CASSIGGSSYEQYF. CDR3 sequence (DNA): TGTGCCAGCAGCATCGGGGGGTCCTCCTACGAGCAGTACTTC.